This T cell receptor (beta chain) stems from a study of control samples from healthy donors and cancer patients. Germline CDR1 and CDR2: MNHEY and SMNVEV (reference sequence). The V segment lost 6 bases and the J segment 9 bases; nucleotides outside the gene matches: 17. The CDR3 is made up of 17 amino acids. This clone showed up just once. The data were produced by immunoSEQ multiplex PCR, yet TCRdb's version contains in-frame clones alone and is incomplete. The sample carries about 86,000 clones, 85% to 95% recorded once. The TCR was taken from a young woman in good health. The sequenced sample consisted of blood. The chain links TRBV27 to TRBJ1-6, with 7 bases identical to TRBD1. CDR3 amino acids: CASSRIGHRPGGSPLHF. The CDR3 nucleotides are TGTGCCAGCAGCCGAATCGGGCACAGGCCAGGGGGTTCACCCCTCCACTTT.